The clone carrying this T cell receptor beta chain was picked up many times. Antigen unknown. Germline CDR1 MNHNY, CDR2 SVGAGI (reference sequence). Trimming took 0 bases from V and 6 from J, leaving 9 bases between them. There are 13 residues in the CDR3. The sample is drawn from a study of T-cell reconstitution after alpha-beta-depleted transplantation in children. Study-wide findings and caveats: Expanded clones from the graft, numbering several hundred, reportedly supplied alpha-beta T cells about two months after transplant. Diversity and T-cell counts at one year after transplant derived mostly from new T cells.

TCRbeta library construction was performed incorporating unique molecular identifiers. TCRdb called the PCR reads again in MiXCR, with one record for every CDR3 protein. The sample consists of roughly 300,000 distinct CDR3 sequences, approximately 10% of them appearing once. The specimen was peripheral blood, collected 180 days after TCRalphabeta/CD19-depleted stem cell transplant. This receptor was identified in a male patient aged 2 to 9 who had a stem cell transplant for chronic granulomatous disease, so the T cells may come from the graft donor. This chain links TRBV6-6 with TRBJ2-7; maybe TRBD2 (5 bases). This chain's CDR3 is CASSYSRGGEQYF. For the CDR3, the DNA is TGTGCCAGCAGTTACTCGCGAGGAGGCGAGCAGTACTTC.